This TCR beta chain stems from a study of cytomegalovirus exposure and HLA in healthy donors. Looked up from germline, CDR1 is MNHNS and CDR2 is SASEGT. Deletions cut 8 bases from V and 3 bases from J, with 14 bases between. The CDR3 runs to 13 residues. Sequencing was performed with immunoSEQ multiplex PCR; in TCRdb, only in-frame clones are kept and a portion is missing. The top ten clones hold approximately 8% of a sample with some 150,000 clones, about 90% of them seen once. The sequence came from a woman aged 18-29 years in good health and CMV-seropositive. This sequence joins TRBV6-1 and TRBJ2-7; maybe TRBD1 (5 bases). The material sequenced was PBMCs. Written as DNA, the CDR3 is TGTGCCAGCGGGTCTCAGGGTGTCTACGAGCAGTACTTC. It codes for CASGSQGVYEQYF.